This record looks at one T cell receptor (beta chain) sequence and its context. It has no known antigen specificity. Base qualities are not at hand, and no much larger clone is one base apart. The germline V gene specifies MNHEY as CDR1 and SVGAGI as CDR2. From the cysteine through the phenylalanine, the CDR3 covers 16 amino acids. CDR3 DNA is the only sequence kept; it has 48 bases, read in frame from the first base. After removal of 0 bases from V and 2 bases from J, the junction retains 5 bases not matched to a gene. The data originate from a study of cytomegalovirus exposure and HLA in healthy donors (dated by TCRdb to the late 2010s). Regarding the complete study: An earlier analysis of around 600 of the donors reported approximately 270 Gb of sequence data and approximately 110 million unique TCR beta sequences from approximately 180 million T cells. Around 300 gigabases of sequencing data and tens of millions of unique TCR sequences were included in an early release covering about 700 HLA-typed donors. The genetic ancestry cluster associated with self-reported Caucasian donors included about four fifths of the 300 to 400 genotyped donors. The study was designed to test whether signatures of past pathogen exposure could be identified by cataloging public T cell receptors. The study profiled the T cell repertoires of fewer than 850 subjects by immunosequencing and related them to cytomegalovirus serostatus. In addition to the first cohort of 666 subjects, a separate validation cohort of 120 different subjects was used. To predict cytomegalovirus infection status, the study combined high-throughput TCR immunosequencing, statistical association of individual TCRs with disease status, and machine learning. A later analysis re-analyzed previously published TCR beta repertoires from 550 to 700 donors and added high-resolution HLA genotyping to study TCR occurrence patterns. In the later analysis, no new phenotypic data were used to find candidate immune exposures; instead, reliance was placed on TCR beta sequences and their occurrence across donors. To decide whether each TCR beta V gene segment behaved as functional or pseudogenic, an earlier analysis of approximately 600 of the donors relied on high-throughput TCR beta sequencing. Donor age, sex, ethnicity and CMV serostatus were compiled together with the repertoire data. A later genetic analysis took genome-wide SNP genotypes for 398 of the 666 donors and used that subset as a discovery cohort. Every repertoire in the discovery cohort had been generated on one and the same sequencing platform. HLA typing included class I and class II loci at four-digit resolution. Typing coverage varied by locus: roughly 629-640 donors for A, B, C, DRB1 and DQB1; more than 500 for DQA1; 600 to 610 for DPA1; about 450 for DPB1. A handful of DR-DQ haplotypes were handled as single units for association and clustering because linkage in the cohort was strong. On average, approximately 250,000 unique TCR beta nucleotide sequences were sequenced per donor among 398 genotyped donors of the cohort, with roughly 20% of those sequences being non-productive.

Library preparation employed the immunoSEQ multiplex PCR assay. The multiplex PCR relied on a mix of 60 forward primers for TCR Vbeta segments and 13 reverse primers for TCR Jbeta segments. The CDR3 region of rearranged TCR beta genes was amplified from genomic DNA by a multiplex PCR assay. On the Illumina HiSeq System, the amplified TCR beta libraries were sequenced as 87-base-pair reads. For the original study's pipeline: A later analysis counted about 76 million unique TCR beta chains across the roughly 700 repertoires, and 9 million to 14 million of these chains were shared by at least two donors. To remove PCR and sequencing errors, raw reads were error-corrected and collapsed into unique sequences using a nearest-neighbor algorithm that merged closely related sequences. Alignment of CDR3 sequences to IMGT reference sequences was used to assign V, D and J gene segments. Each retained sequence needed at least a six-nucleotide match to both a V gene segment and a J gene segment. A rearrangement was called productive if the CDR3 had no stop codons and remained in frame with V and J, and every other rearrangement was called non-productive. Following IMGT convention, CDR3 was defined as the stretch from the second conserved V-encoded cysteine up to the conserved J-encoded phenylalanine. The earlier analysis of 550 to 650 of the donors excluded any sequence lacking an unambiguous match to a single V gene segment. An earlier analysis of several hundred of the donors called V segments functional above 56.7% productive rearrangements and segregating when the between-donor standard deviation exceeded 5%. To diagnose cytomegalovirus status from the catalog of TCR beta chain sequences, a statistical classification framework was built. In a later analysis, TCR nucleotide sequences were compared against IMGT/GENE-DB human TR gene sequences so that V and J genes could be assigned. A later analysis assigned CDR3 sequences and most-parsimonious VDJ recombination scenarios with the TCRdist pipeline. In a later analysis, each TCR beta chain was defined by its CDR3 amino acid sequence together with its V-gene family, and reads lacking a unique V-gene family were excluded. In a later analysis, fewer than 650 highly shared, low-generation-probability nucleotide sequences were removed to address suspected cross-contamination and a sequencing artifact. For each public chain, a later analysis derived a clonal expansion index from normalized ranks of inferred template counts within each repertoire. In a later analysis, generation probabilities were computed with a VDJ recombination model fitted to out-of-frame rearrangements, and the resulting probabilities were checked against IGoR. A later analysis scored TCR-TCR, TCR-HLA and TCR-CMV co-occurrence with hypergeometric tests, applying a repertoire-size bias correction to TCR pairs. False discovery rates were estimated in a later analysis by permuting HLA or CMV assignments 20 times. In a later analysis, co-occurring TCRs were grouped using DBSCAN, and TCRdist sequence similarity was added for clustering within HLA-allele-positive subsets. Repertoires with fewer than 30,000 or more than 120,000 public chains, plus five repertoires with anomalous nucleotide sharing, were excluded from co-occurrence clustering. TCRdb took over this immuneACCESS table, retaining in-frame rearrangements with V and J assigned. Such tables are incomplete; in checked studies, under half of the missing clones stem from an unresolved V gene, and the remainder is unexplained. D and trimming come from the DNA, and the V and J calls and clone size come from that table. Here the sample has around 85,000 clones; about 68% occur a single time. Under 25% of the sample is held by the ten biggest clonotypes.

In total, 666 healthy bone marrow donors made up the cohort. All cohort members were sampled while nominally healthy, although unrecorded immune exposures were likely present. The donor tested CMV seropositive and was one of the 289 seropositive cohort members. A peripheral blood sample was collected from each donor, and TCR beta sequencing was performed on peripheral blood mononuclear cells. The Qiagen DNeasy Blood Extraction Kit was used to extract genomic DNA from the blood cell samples. What the authors observed across the whole study: Strong co-occurrence of HLA alleles, especially DR and DQ, made assigning TCR associations to individual alleles difficult. In a later analysis, some 18,000 TCR beta sequences were associated with specific HLA alleles at a false discovery rate of 0.05. The only immune exposure information available for the cohort was CMV serostatus. A few of the identified cytomegalovirus-associated TCR beta chains were confirmed in vitro to be specific for cytomegalovirus antigens. An association between a missense DCLRE1C variant and V-gene and J-gene trimming of TCR beta chains was found in a later genetic analysis and replicated in an independent cohort. A later analysis reported that several top co-occurrence clusters appeared linked to parvovirus B19, influenza, CMV and Epstein-Barr virus. In a later analysis, TCR association rates were found to vary across HLA loci, with the most associated TCRs seen for DRB1 alleles and the fewest for HLA-C alleles. In an earlier analysis of over 550 of the donors, most TCR beta V segments were observed in productive rearrangements about 87% or about 30% of the time, broadly matching IMGT annotations. Across donors, most TCR sequences were observed very rarely, whereas some public TCRs were present in many individuals. The authors suggested that the approach could potentially be generalized to other disease states and immunological phenotypes. In both the original and validation cohorts, the classifier was reported to diagnose cytomegalovirus status with high specificity and sensitivity. A total of 164 TCR beta chains were listed by the study as associated with cytomegalovirus. Linkage disequilibrium might explain the correlated functional status among segregating V segments, but an unknown experimental factor could not be excluded. Compared with the roughly 700-donor mean, donors in an Asian-associated ancestry cluster had fewer N-insertions in productive TCRs, according to a later genetic analysis. Because counts were too low, seventeen rarely observed V segments, including chromosome 9 orphons, were excluded from the earlier analysis of under 650 of the donors. Only TCR beta chains were sequenced in this cohort, and the absence of alpha or paired-chain data limited detectable features. A later analysis found that HLA-associated TCR beta chains were more clonally expanded and had lower generation probabilities than equally common non-associated chains. A further reported finding was that TCR beta sequences accurately predicted the HLA-A and HLA-B alleles for most subjects in the first cohort. Because HLA typing was missing for some donors at each locus, association tests included only the typed subset. Presence/absence analyses assumed roughly uniform sequencing depth across donors, an assumption that may not hold. A cluster of highly shared sequence variants was judged likely to represent a technical artifact of the sequencing pipeline. Some IMGT-functional V segments, including TRBV6-2 and TRBV6-3, could not be distinguished by the 87-base-pair reads and were therefore excluded. Most CMV-associated TCR beta chains appeared to be HLA-restricted in a later analysis, and the HLA associations seemed to be driven largely by CMV exposure.

The source material was PBMCs. The V gene is TRBV6-5 and the J gene is TRBJ2-7, and TRBD1 aligns with 9 junction nucleotides. This TCR came from a man aged 25-45 years in good health and CMV-seropositive. The CDR3 region: CASSYSQGAWTYEQYF. In nucleotide form, the sequence is TGTGCCAGCAGTTACTCACAGGGGGCTTGGACCTACGAGCAGTACTTC.